The entry below describes one T cell receptor (beta chain). As yet, its antigen is unknown. This record belongs to a study of regulatory dendritic cells for organ transplantation. Study-level results: Memory T cells were less diverse than naive, with memory CD8+ most oligoclonal. Among resting subsets, memory CD8+ cells contained the most alloreactive clonotypes.

CFSE-labeled sorted T cells met regulatory or mature dendritic cells for under 6 days. Naive CD45RA+ and memory CD45RO+ CD4+ or CD8+ T cells were FACS-sorted. The CDR3 is 15 amino acids. Germline loops: CDR1 SGHTA, CDR2 FQGNSA. J gave up 3 bases and V 5 bases, and 7 bases lay outside the gene matches. This table comes from immunoSEQ multiplex PCR, and its TCRdb copy is limited to in-frame clones, with some not included. The sample holds 20,000 or so clones, 80% to 90% seen once. The chain has TRBV7-2 and TRBJ1-2; 9 nucleotides line up with TRBD1. The sequence was collected from a human donor in good health. Sequencing used naive CD4+ T cells from blood cultured with regulatory dendritic cells. Subset denoted: CD45RA+ naive T cells. The CDR3 nucleotides read TGTGCCAGCAGCGGAGGACAGGGGCAGTACTATGGCTACACCTTC. Its translation: CASSGGQGQYYGYTF.